Presented here are 20 T cell receptor beta chains from one specimen sequenced in a study of blood T cell repertoires in COVID-19. Assay used: immunoSEQ multiplex PCR; TCRdb lists only in-frame clones, some missing. This sample has 270,000 or so clones; around 89% occur once, and the top ten carry 4.6%. Specimen: peripheral blood. The receptors were gathered from a man aged 35 to 55 with acute or convalescent COVID-19.

V gene TRBV19 combines with J gene TRBJ1-1; no clear D gene. The CDR3 covers 13 residues. Germline-derived CDR1 and CDR2 are LNHDA and SQIVND (reference sequence). V lost 0 bases and J lost 11, with 13 bases in between. The CDR3 loop is CASSIDPYRAAFF. The CDR3 region has the DNA TGTGCCAGTAGTATAGATCCTTACCGAGCGGCTTTCTTT.

The rearrangement uses TRBV30 and TRBJ2-2; no definite D call. The germline CDR1 and CDR2 sequences are GTSNPN and SVGIG (reference sequence). V lost 3 bases, J lost 0 bases, and 8 bases lay in between. CDR3 length equals 14 residues. CDR3 DNA sequence: TGTGCCTGGAGCCCTTTATCGAACACCGGGGAGCTGTTTTTT. Encoded protein: CAWSPLSNTGELFF.

The V and J genes are TRBV9 and TRBJ2-3; the match to TRBD2 covers 9 bases. V was clipped by 0 bases and J by 1 base; unmatched bases: 9. There are 18 residues in the CDR3. The germline CDR1 and CDR2 sequences are SGDLS and YYNGEE. The CDR3 DNA is TGTGCCAGCAGCGTAGTCTCGACGAGCGGGGGGCGCACAGATACGCAGTATTTT. This translates into CASSVVSTSGGRTDTQYF. The full variable domain, with the rest looked up from reference TRBV9 and TRBJ2-3, is DSGVTQTPKHLITATGQRVTLRCSPRSGDLSVYWYQQSLDQGLQFLIQYYNGEERAKGNILERFSAQQFPDLHSELNLSSLELGDSALYFCASSVVSTSGGRTDTQYFGPGTRLTVL.

The chain couples TRBV3-1 (or the pseudogene TRBV3-2) to TRBJ1-2, with D perhaps matching TRBD1 (6 bases). CDR1 and CDR2 (germline): LGHDT, YNNKEL (reference sequence). V lost 3 bases, J lost 6 bases, and 11 bases lay in between. This CDR3 is built from 13 residues. The CDR3: CASSHQGINGYTF. The CDR3, as DNA: TGTGCCAGCAGCCATCAGGGGATCAATGGCTACACCTTC.

The chain couples TRBV9 to TRBJ1-2; tentative D call: TRBD1 (5 bases). Per the germline V gene, CDR1 is SGDLS and CDR2 is YYNGEE. Trimming pared 0 bases from V and 4 bases from J, leaving 13 bases between. The CDR3 extends over 15 amino acids. As DNA, the CDR3 is TGTGCCAGCAGCGTAGGTGGGCAGGGAAGCTATGGCTACACCTTC. It is translated as CASSVGGQGSYGYTF.

The gene calls are TRBV4-1 and TRBJ1-4, with D tentatively TRBD1 (5 bases). V was clipped by 4 bases and J by 8 bases, with 17 bases between them. Germline V gene sequence: CDR1 MGHRA, CDR2 YSYEKL. The CDR3 is 15 residues long. The CDR3 loop reads CASSRGLGEEEKLFF. CDR3 in DNA: TGCGCCAGCAGCCGGGGTTTGGGGGAGGAGGAAAAACTGTTTTTT.

V is TRBV27 and J is TRBJ2-1; TRBD1 is a possible D gene (6 bases). The CDR3 loop spans 15 amino acids. Trimming took 3 bases from V and 2 from J, leaving 11 bases between them. Germline CDR1 and CDR2: MNHEY and SMNVEV (reference sequence). CDR3 DNA: TGTGCCAGCAGTTTGTCGACAGGAACCTACAATGAGCAGTTCTTC. This translates into CASSLSTGTYNEQFF.

This clone was counted once. The CDR3 here is CASHSGGNTGELFF. For the CDR3, the DNA is TGTGCTAGTCATAGCGGGGGGAACACCGGGGAGCTGTTTTTT. The chain carries TRBV12-5 and TRBJ2-2; TRBD2 matches 9 bases. Germline V lookup: CDR1 LGHNT, CDR2 FRNRAP. The CDR3 is 14 residues long. V dropped 8 bases and J dropped 1; count of bases not matched to a gene: 2.

The chain joins TRBV5-1 to TRBJ2-1, with D perhaps TRBD2 (5 bases). Germline CDR1 SGHRS, CDR2 YFSETQ. Trimming removed 4 bases at V and 8 bases at J, with 19 bases between. The CDR3 covers 15 residues. The CDR3 DNA sequence: TGCGCCAGCAGCCTCAAGACGGGATTTATCGATGAGCAGTTCTTC. It specifies CASSLKTGFIDEQFF.

The rearrangement uses TRBV6-6 and TRBJ1-1; D not certain. The CDR3 consists of 14 residues. With 0 bases removed from V and 3 bases from J, the gap between germline ends came to 8 bases. Germline assignment: CDR1 MNHNY and CDR2 SVGAGI (reference sequence). The CDR3 nucleotides are TGTGCCAGCAGTTACTCGCCGGAGTACACTGAAGCTTTCTTT. Amino acid sequence: CASSYSPEYTEAFF.

The chain combines TRBV6-5 with TRBJ1-2; 7 bases line up with TRBD1. The CDR3 runs to 14 residues. V lost 6 bases and J lost 8; bases outside the gene matches: 12. Germline V gives CDR1 MNHEY, CDR2 SVGAGI. The CDR3 region is CASRIRQGSWGYTF. The CDR3 DNA reads as TGTGCCAGCAGAATAAGACAGGGCTCCTGGGGCTACACCTTC.

The CDR3 protein is CAWIRGEAFF. CDR3 nucleotides: TGTGCCTGGATACGAGGGGAAGCTTTCTTT. The chain carries TRBV30 and TRBJ1-1; D not resolved. The CDR3 has 10 amino acids. Trimming cost V 4 bases and J 8 bases, with 8 bases left between them. Germline V CDR1 and CDR2: GTSNPN, SVGIG (reference sequence).

The genes are TRBV6-6 and TRBJ1-3; 7 bases match TRBD1. CDR1 and CDR2 (germline): MNHNY, SVGAGI (reference sequence). After removal of 2 bases from V and 3 bases from J, the junction contained 7 bases not matched to a gene. The CDR3 runs to 16 residues. The CDR3 spells CASSYALTGVGNTIYF. CDR3 coding DNA: TGTGCCAGCAGTTACGCCCTAACAGGGGTTGGAAACACCATATATTTT.

This clone was detected only a few times. The genes are TRBV21-1 and TRBJ2-6; TRBD1 reflects the table's D call only, with no check against the DNA. TRBV21-1 counts as a pseudogene. The CDR3 is made up of 15 amino acids. The CDR3 reads CASITQGPGANVLTF. The CDR3 nucleotides are TGTGCCAGCATTACACAGGGACCCGGGGCCAACGTCCTGACTTTC.

J is TRBJ2-2 and V is TRBV3-1 (or the pseudogene TRBV3-2), with D possibly TRBD1 on 6 matching bases. V was shortened by 3 bases and J by 4 bases, with 9 bases between the two germline ends. Germline V lookup: CDR1 LGHDT, CDR2 YNNKEL (reference sequence). The CDR3 has 14 residues. CDR3 protein: CASSQRDITGELFF. DNA of the CDR3: TGTGCCAGCAGCCAGAGGGACATCACCGGGGAGCTGTTTTTT.

The chain couples TRBV4-2 to TRBJ2-1; 12 nucleotides match TRBD2. CDR3 length: 14 amino acids. Germline V lookup: CDR1 LGHNA, CDR2 YNFKEQ. Trimming at V came to 3 bases and at J to 9 bases, leaving 3 bases not matched to a gene. Here the CDR3 reads CASSQLAGGAEQFF. The DNA of the CDR3 is TGTGCCAGCAGCCAGCTAGCGGGGGGGGCTGAGCAGTTCTTC.

The gene calls are TRBV5-1 and TRBJ2-1; D unclear. CDR1 is SGHRS, CDR2 YFSETQ, per germline. The CDR3 contains 12 residues. V shed 2 bases and J shed 8 bases, with 8 bases lying between them. The CDR3 reads CASSLDIHEQFF. The CDR3 DNA reads TGCGCCAGCAGCTTAGACATTCATGAGCAGTTCTTC.

This sequence joins TRBV27 and TRBJ1-5, with TRBD1 matching over 11 bases. With V trimmed by 1 base and J by 5 bases, 7 bases remained unmatched. This CDR3 is 17 amino acids long. The germline gives CDR1 MNHEY, CDR2 SMNVEV (reference sequence). DNA for the CDR3: TGTGCCAGCAGTTTATGGGCCCTGGGACAGGGGGATCAGCCCCAGCATTTT. As protein: CASSLWALGQGDQPQHF.

V gene TRBV3-1 (or the pseudogene TRBV3-2) combines with J gene TRBJ2-4; D uncertain. The CDR3 totals 14 residues. In germline, CDR1 is LGHDT, CDR2 YNNKEL (reference sequence). With 1 base removed from V and 6 bases from J, the gap between germline ends came to 10 bases. The CDR3 region has the DNA TGTGCCAGCAGCCAAGGCCCGCCAGGAAACATTCAGTACTTC. Its translation is CASSQGPPGNIQYF.

This clone occurred once. V gene TRBV6-4 combines with J gene TRBJ1-1; D is undetermined. The germline CDR1 and CDR2 sequences are MRHNA and SNTAGT. This CDR3 contains 14 residues. Trimming took off 6 bases at V and 1 base at J, with 12 bases between the two ends. The CDR3 DNA reads TGTGCCAGCAGGAGGCCACAAGCGAACACTGAAGCTTTCTTT. It codes for CASRRPQANTEAFF.